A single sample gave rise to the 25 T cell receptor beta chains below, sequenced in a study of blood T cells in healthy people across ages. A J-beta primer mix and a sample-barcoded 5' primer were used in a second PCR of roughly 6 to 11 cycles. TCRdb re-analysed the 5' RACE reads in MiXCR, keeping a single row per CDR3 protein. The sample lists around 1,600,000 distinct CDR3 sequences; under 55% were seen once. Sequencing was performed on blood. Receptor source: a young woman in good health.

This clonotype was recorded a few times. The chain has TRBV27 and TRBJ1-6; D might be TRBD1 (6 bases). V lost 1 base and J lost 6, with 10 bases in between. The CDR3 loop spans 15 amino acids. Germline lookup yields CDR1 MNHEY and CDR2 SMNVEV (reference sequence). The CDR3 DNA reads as TGTGCCAGCAGTTTATACGGACAGACTAATTCACCCCTCCACTTT. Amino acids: CASSLYGQTNSPLHF.

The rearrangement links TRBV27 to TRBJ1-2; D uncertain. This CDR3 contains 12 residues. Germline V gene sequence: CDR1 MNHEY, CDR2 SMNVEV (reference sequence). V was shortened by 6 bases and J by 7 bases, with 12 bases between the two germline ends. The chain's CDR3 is CASSGDGSGYTF. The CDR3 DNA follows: TGTGCCAGCAGCGGGGATGGGAGTGGCTACACCTTC.

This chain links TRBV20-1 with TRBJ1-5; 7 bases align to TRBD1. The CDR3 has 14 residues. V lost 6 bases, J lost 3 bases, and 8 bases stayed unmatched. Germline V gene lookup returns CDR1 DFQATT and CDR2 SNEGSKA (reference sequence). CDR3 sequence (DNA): TGCAGTGCAACCACAGGGGCTCCCAATCAGCCCCAGCATTTT. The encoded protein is CSATTGAPNQPQHF.

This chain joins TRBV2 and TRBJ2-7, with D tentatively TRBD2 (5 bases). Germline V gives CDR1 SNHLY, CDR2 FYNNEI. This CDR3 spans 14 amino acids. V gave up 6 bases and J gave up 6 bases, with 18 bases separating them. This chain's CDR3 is CASSEGENQVEQYF. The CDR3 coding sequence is TGTGCCAGCAGCGAGGGAGAAAATCAGGTCGAGCAGTACTTC.

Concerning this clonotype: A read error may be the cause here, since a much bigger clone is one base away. CDR3 in amino acids: CSAREAGESYEQYF. As DNA, the CDR3 is TGCAGTGCTAGAGAAGCGGGGGAGTCCTACGAGCAGTACTTC. The chain employs TRBV20-1 and TRBJ2-7; 8 bases match TRBD2. With V trimmed by 0 bases and J by 1 base, 2 bases remained unmatched. This CDR3 has 14 residues. Germline CDR1 is DFQATT and CDR2 is SNEGSKA (reference sequence).

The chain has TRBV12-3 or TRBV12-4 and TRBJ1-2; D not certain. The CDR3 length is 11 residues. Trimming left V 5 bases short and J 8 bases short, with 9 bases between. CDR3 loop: CASSPNEGYTF. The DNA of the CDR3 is TGTGCCAGCAGTCCCAATGAGGGCTACACCTTC.

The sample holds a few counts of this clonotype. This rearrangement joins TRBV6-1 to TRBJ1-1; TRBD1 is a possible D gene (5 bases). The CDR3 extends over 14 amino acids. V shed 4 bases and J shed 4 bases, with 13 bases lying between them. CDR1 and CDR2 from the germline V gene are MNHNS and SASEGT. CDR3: CASSALLGVTEAFF. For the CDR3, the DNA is TGTGCCAGCAGTGCCCTTTTGGGGGTCACTGAAGCTTTCTTT.

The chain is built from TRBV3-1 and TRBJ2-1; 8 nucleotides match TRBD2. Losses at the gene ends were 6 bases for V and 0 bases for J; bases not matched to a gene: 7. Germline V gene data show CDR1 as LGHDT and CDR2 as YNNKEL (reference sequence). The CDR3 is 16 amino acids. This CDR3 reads CASRPRGGSSYNEQFF. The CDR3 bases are TGTGCCAGCAGACCCCGGGGGGGGAGCTCCTACAATGAGCAGTTCTTC.

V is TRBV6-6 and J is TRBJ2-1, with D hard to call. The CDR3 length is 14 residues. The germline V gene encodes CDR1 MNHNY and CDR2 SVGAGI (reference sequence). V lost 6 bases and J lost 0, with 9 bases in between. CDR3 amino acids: CASRDPGSYNEQFF. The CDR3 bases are TGTGCCAGCAGGGACCCCGGCTCCTACAATGAGCAGTTCTTC.

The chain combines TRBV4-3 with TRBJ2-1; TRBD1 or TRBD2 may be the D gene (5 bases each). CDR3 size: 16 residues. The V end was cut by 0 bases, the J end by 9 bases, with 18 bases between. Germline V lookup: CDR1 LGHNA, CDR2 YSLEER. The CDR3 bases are TGCGCCAGCAGCCAAGATTGGGGCAGGGTGGGAGCTGAGCAGTTCTTC. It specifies CASSQDWGRVGAEQFF.

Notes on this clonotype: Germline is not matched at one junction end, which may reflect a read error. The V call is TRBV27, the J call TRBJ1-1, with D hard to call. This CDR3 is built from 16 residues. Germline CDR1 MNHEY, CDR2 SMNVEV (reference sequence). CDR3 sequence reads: CASSVGRSAMNPEAFF. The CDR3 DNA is TGTGCCAGCAGTGTGGGGAGGAGCGCGATGAACCCTGAAGCTTTCTTT.

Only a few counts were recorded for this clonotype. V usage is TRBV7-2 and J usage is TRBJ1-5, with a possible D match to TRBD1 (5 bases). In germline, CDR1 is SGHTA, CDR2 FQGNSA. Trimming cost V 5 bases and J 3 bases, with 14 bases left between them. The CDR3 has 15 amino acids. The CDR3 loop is CASSRGRTSNQPQHF. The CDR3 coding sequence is TGTGCCAGCAGCCGGGGACGGACTTCCAATCAGCCCCAGCATTTT.

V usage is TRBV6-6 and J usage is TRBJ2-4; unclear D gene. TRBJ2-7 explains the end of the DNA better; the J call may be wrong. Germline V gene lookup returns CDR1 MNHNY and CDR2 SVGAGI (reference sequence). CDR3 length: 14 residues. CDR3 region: CASSYAMTYYEQYF. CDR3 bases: TGTGCCAGCAGTTATGCGATGACATACTACGAGCAGTACTTC.

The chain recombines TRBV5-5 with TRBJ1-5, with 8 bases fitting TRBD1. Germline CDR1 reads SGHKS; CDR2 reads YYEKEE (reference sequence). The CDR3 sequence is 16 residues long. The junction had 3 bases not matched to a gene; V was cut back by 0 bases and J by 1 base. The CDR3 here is CASSLVRQGSNQPQHF. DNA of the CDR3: TGTGCCAGCAGCTTGGTTCGACAGGGGAGCAATCAGCCCCAGCATTTT. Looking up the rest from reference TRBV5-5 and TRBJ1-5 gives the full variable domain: DAGVTQSPTHLIKTRGQQVTLRCSPISGHKSVSWYQQVLGQGPQFIFQYYEKEERGRGNFPDRFSARQFPNYSSELNVNALLLGDSALYLCASSLVRQGSNQPQHFGDGTRLSIL.

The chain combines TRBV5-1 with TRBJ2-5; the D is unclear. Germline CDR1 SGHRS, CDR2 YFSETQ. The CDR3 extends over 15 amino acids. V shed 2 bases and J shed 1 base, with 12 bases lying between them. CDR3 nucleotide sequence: TGCGCCAGCAGCTTCATGCCAGCCTTCCAAGAGACCCAGTACTTC. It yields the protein CASSFMPAFQETQYF. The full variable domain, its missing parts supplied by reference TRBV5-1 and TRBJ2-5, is KAGVTQTPRYLIKTRGQQVTLSCSPISGHRSVSWYQQTPGQGLQFLFEYFSETQRNKGNFPGRFSGRQFSNSRSEMNVSTLELGDSALYLCASSFMPAFQETQYFGPGTRLLVL.

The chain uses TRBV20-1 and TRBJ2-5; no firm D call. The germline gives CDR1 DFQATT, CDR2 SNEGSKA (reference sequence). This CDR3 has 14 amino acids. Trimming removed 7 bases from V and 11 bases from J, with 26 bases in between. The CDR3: CSVLEEFGNNEQYF. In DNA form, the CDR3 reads TGCAGTGTTCTCGAGGAATTCGGCAACAATGAGCAGTACTTC.

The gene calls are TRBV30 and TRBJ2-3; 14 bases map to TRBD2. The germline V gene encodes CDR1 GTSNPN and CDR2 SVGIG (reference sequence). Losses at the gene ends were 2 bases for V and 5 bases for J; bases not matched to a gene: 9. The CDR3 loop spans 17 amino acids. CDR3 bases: TGTGCCTGGAGTTTCGCGGGACTAGCGGGGGCGGGAGATACGCAGTATTTT. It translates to CAWSFAGLAGAGDTQYF.

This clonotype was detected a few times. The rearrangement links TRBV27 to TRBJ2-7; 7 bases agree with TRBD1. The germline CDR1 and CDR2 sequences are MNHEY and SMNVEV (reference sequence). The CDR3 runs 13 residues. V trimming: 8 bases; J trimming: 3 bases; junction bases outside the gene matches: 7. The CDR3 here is CASRGQAYYEQYF. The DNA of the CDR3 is TGTGCCAGCCGCGGACAGGCCTACTACGAGCAGTACTTC.

CDR3 loop: CASSYSRTAVNTEAFF. DNA for the CDR3: TGTGCCAGCAGTTACTCTAGGACAGCCGTGAACACTGAAGCTTTCTTT. The V gene is TRBV6-5, the J gene TRBJ1-1; D is possibly TRBD1 (6 bases). CDR3 length: 16 amino acids. V lost 0 bases and J lost 0, with 11 bases in between. CDR1 is MNHEY and CDR2 is SVGAGI in the germline V gene.

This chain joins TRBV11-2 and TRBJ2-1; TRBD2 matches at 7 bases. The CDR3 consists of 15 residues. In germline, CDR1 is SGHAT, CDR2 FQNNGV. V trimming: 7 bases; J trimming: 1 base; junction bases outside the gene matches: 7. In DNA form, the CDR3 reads TGTGCCAGCATGCGGGGGAGGGAATCCTACAATGAGCAGTTCTTC. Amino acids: CASMRGRESYNEQFF.

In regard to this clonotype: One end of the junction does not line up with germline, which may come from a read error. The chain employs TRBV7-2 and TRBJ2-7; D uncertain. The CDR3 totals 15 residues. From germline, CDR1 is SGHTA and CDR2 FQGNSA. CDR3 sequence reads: CACSTTPGRNNEQYF. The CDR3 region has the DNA TGTGCCTGCAGCACAACCCCTGGTAGAAACAATGAGCAGTACTTC.

CDR3 amino acids: CASSVGGLVETQYF. DNA of the CDR3: TGTGCCAGCAGTGTGGGGGGACTGGTGGAGACCCAGTACTTC. The chain uses TRBV12-3 or TRBV12-4 and TRBJ2-7, with D possibly matching TRBD2 (6 bases). The assigned J gene may be wrong: the sequence end matches TRBJ2-5 better. The CDR3 has 14 residues.

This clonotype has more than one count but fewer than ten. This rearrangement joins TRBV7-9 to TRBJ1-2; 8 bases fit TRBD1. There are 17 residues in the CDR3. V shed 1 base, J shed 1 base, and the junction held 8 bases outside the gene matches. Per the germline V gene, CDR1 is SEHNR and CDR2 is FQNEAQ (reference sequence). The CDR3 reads CASSLGPDRANNYGYTF. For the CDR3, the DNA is TGTGCCAGCAGCTTAGGACCGGACAGGGCGAATAACTATGGCTACACCTTC.

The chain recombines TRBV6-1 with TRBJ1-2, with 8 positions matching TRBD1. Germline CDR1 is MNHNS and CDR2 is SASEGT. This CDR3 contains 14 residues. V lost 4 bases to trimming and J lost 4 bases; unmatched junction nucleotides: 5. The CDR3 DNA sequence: TGTGCCAGCAGTGGGACAGGGATTAGCTATGGCTACACCTTC. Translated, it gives CASSGTGISYGYTF.

DNA for the CDR3: TGTGCCAGCAGCTACCCTTCTGGACAGATGAACACTGAAGCTTTCTTT. Amino acid sequence: CASSYPSGQMNTEAFF. This chain links TRBV7-9 with TRBJ1-1, with D perhaps TRBD1 (6 bases). With 4 bases removed from V and 0 bases from J, the gap between germline ends came to 15 bases. This CDR3 contains 16 residues. Germline V CDR1 and CDR2: SEHNR, FQNEAQ (reference sequence).